This TCR beta chain is from a study of shared clonotypes between healthy human individuals. From germline, CDR1 is MDHEN and CDR2 SYDVKM. CDR3 length equals 15 residues. The ends were cut back, 3 bases at V and 1 base at J, with 13 bases in the middle. Data came from immunoSEQ multiplex PCR; TCRdb stores just in-frame clones and leaves some out. The repertoire holds hundreds of thousands of clones, with around 74% as singletons. The chain carries TRBV28 and TRBJ2-7; D is undetermined. Input material: memory CD4+ T cells sorted from blood. Documented subset: CD45RA-negative fraction. The sequence came from a woman in her twenties or thirties in good health. The CDR3: CASSFTNRQSYEQYF. Here the CDR3 DNA reads TGTGCCAGCAGTTTTACGAATCGGCAGTCCTACGAGCAGTACTTC.